The rows below give T cell receptor beta chains drawn from one sample of a study of blood T cell repertoires in COVID-19. Data came from immunoSEQ multiplex PCR; TCRdb stores just in-frame clones and leaves some out. The data show a few hundred thousand clones, 80% to 90% seen once. Sequencing was done on a sample of peripheral blood. These receptors all come from a man aged 35-49 years with acute or convalescent COVID-19. The CDR3 runs from the conserved cysteine through the conserved F or W. The D gene is left open where the match is weak. Clone size is shown for a subset of rows, as once, few, many or a class of expanded clone.

cdr3_aa,cdr3_nt,v_call,clone_size,j_call,d_call
CASSQEIGDRVTGNTIYF,TGTGCCAGCAGCCAAGAAATTGGGGACAGGGTTACTGGAAACACCATATATTTT,TRBV4-2,.,TRBJ1-3,TRBD1
CASSLGWDRASSNTGELFF,TGTGCCAGTAGTCTGGGGTGGGACAGAGCTAGTTCGAACACCGGGGAGCTGTTTTTT,TRBV19,.,TRBJ2-2,TRBD1
CAWSVRGAGYGYTF,TGTGCCTGGAGTGTCCGGGGGGCAGGGTATGGCTACACCTTC,TRBV30,once,TRBJ1-2,.
CSARDRVGYTF,TGCAGTGCCAGGGACAGGGTTGGCTACACCTTC,TRBV20-1,.,TRBJ1-2,TRBD1
CASSGLTTTGREETQYF,TGTGCCAGCAGTGGATTGACGACGACAGGGCGAGAAGAGACCCAGTACTTC,TRBV2,.,TRBJ2-5,TRBD1
CASSLGRGGRLQETQYF,TGTGCCAGCAGCTTAGGGCGGGGGGGGAGGCTCCAAGAGACCCAGTACTTC,TRBV7-2,once,TRBJ2-5,TRBD2
CAWSSPGTGLNYGYTF,TGTGCCTGGAGTTCCCCCGGGACAGGGTTAAACTATGGCTACACCTTC,TRBV30,.,TRBJ1-2,TRBD1
CASSRAEQETQYF,TGCGCCAGCAGCCGAGCGGAGCAAGAGACCCAGTACTTC,TRBV4-1,.,TRBJ2-5,.
CASSQDLALRGSYNSPLHF,TGTGCCAGCAGCCAAGATCTTGCCCTCCGCGGCTCCTATAATTCACCCCTCCACTTT,TRBV3-1/TRBV3-2,.,TRBJ1-6,.
CASSGGAGDWSGYTF,TGTGCCAGCAGTGGGGGTGCGGGGGATTGGAGTGGCTACACCTTC,TRBV25-1,.,TRBJ1-2,.
CASSLGGGGYTF,TGTGCCAGCAGCCTGGGGGGGGGCGGCTACACCTTC,TRBV11-2,.,TRBJ1-2,.
CASSQRATGGGEAFF,TGTGCCAGCAGCCAAAGGGCCACAGGGGGCGGTGAAGCTTTCTTT,TRBV3-1/TRBV3-2,.,TRBJ1-1,TRBD1
CSAAEATGYTF,TGCAGTGCGGCCGAGGCGACTGGCTACACCTTC,TRBV20-1,.,TRBJ1-2,.
CASRGLAGISEQYF,TGTGCCAGCCGGGGACTAGCGGGGATCTCTGAGCAGTACTTC,TRBV19,.,TRBJ2-7,TRBD2
CATSRAAGTGNNQPQHF,TGTGCCACCAGCAGAGCGGCCGGGACAGGGAACAATCAGCCCCAGCATTTT,TRBV15,.,TRBJ1-5,TRBD1
CASSRLDSSTDTQYF,TGCGCCAGCAGCCGACTAGACAGTAGCACAGATACGCAGTATTTT,TRBV5-1,.,TRBJ2-3,.
CASSQKAGGKAFF,TGTGCCAGCAGCCAAAAGGCAGGGGGGAAAGCTTTCTTT,TRBV14,.,TRBJ1-1,TRBD1
CASSVGTGDHYGYTF,TGTGCCAGCAGCGTGGGGACAGGGGATCACTATGGCTACACCTTC,TRBV9,few,TRBJ1-2,TRBD1